This is a list of T cell receptor beta chains from one sample in a study of Graves' ophthalmopathy and Graves' hyperthyroidism. TCRdb processed the multiplex PCR reads anew with MiXCR; each CDR3 protein has one entry. Of 450,000 or so distinct CDR3 sequences listed, over 13% are singletons. The sequenced material came from blood. The origin of the receptors is a woman between 25 and 40 years old with Graves' ophthalmopathy. Both conserved end residues are part of each CDR3. A D gene is named only where the DNA matches it firmly. Not every row has a clone size; where given, it reads once, few, many or a size class.

>-|TRBV7-9|TRBJ1-1|-
CAAGGWRTMNTEAFF
TGTGCCGCCGGTGGCTGGAGAACCATGAACACTGAAGCTTTCTTT
>-|TRBV5-6|TRBJ1-1|-
CASSFWEKGTEAFF
TGTGCCAGCAGCTTCTGGGAGAAGGGCACTGAAGCTTTCTTT
>many|TRBV2|TRBJ2-7|-
CASSSKYEQYF
TGTGCCAGCAGTTCGAAGTACGAGCAGTACTTC
>many|TRBV9|TRBJ1-1|-
CASSVPDTEAFF
TGTGCCAGCAGCGTACCGGACACTGAAGCTTTCTTT
>many|TRBV7-9|TRBJ2-7|-
CASSPGTYPPWEQYF
TGTGCCAGCAGCCCAGGGACTTACCCTCCCTGGGAGCAGTACTTC
>-|TRBV9|TRBJ1-2|TRBD1
CASSPGTGCYGYTF
TGTGCCAGCAGCCCAGGGACAGGGTGCTATGGCTACACCTTC
>-|TRBV4-1|TRBJ2-4|-
CASSHQGGVFDIQYF
TGCGCCAGCAGCCATCAGGGCGGCGTTTTTGACATTCAGTACTTC
>many|TRBV27|TRBJ1-1|-
CASSWDAGVNTEAFF
TGTGCCAGCAGCTGGGATGCTGGGGTGAACACTGAAGCTTTCTTT
>many|TRBV6-5|TRBJ2-7|-
CASSYGYPSYEQYF
TGTGCCAGCAGTTACGGGTACCCTTCCTACGAGCAGTACTTC
>many|TRBV2|TRBJ1-5|-
CASRDVAGNQPQHF
TGTGCCAGCCGGGACGTGGCAGGGAATCAGCCCCAGCATTTT